This passage covers 30 T cell receptor beta chains from one sample sequenced in a study of blood T cell repertoires in COVID-19. TCRdb's table, derived via immunoSEQ multiplex PCR, lists solely in-frame clones and lacks some. The sample carries around 180,000 clones, 83% recorded once. The sample consisted of peripheral blood. Every receptor here comes from a human donor in a cohort sampled during active COVID-19.

The J gene is TRBJ2-1, the V gene TRBV6-5; 9 bases align to TRBD1. Germline V lookup: CDR1 MNHEY, CDR2 SVGAGI. J gave up 12 bases and V 7 bases, and 7 bases lay outside the gene matches. The length of the CDR3 is 12 residues. The chain's CDR3 is CASTWDREGQFF. In DNA form, the CDR3 reads TGTGCCAGCACCTGGGACAGGGAAGGGCAGTTCTTC.

This chain links TRBV5-1 with TRBJ2-7; D unclear. CDR1 SGHRS and CDR2 YFSETQ come from the germline V gene. CDR3 length: 13 amino acids. V was pared by 0 bases and J by 4 bases, with 8 bases between. The CDR3 coding sequence is TGCGCCAGCAGCTTGGCCCTGGAGTACGAGCAGTACTTC. Its translation: CASSLALEYEQYF.

The chain links TRBV27 to TRBJ2-7; TRBD2 matches 11 bases. The V segment lost 8 bases and the J segment 6 bases; nucleotides outside the gene matches: 15. This CDR3 has 16 amino acids. Germline assignment: CDR1 MNHEY and CDR2 SMNVEV (reference sequence). In DNA, the CDR3 is TGTGCCAGCGGGCTACTAGCGGGAGTCCTTCTAGTCGAGCAGTACTTC. As protein: CASGLLAGVLLVEQYF.

The chain is built from TRBV4-3 and TRBJ2-2; D is unresolved. The V gene lost 0 bases and the J gene lost 8 bases, with 7 bases spanning the gap. The CDR3 length is 13 residues. In germline, CDR1 is LGHNA, CDR2 YSLEER. As DNA, the CDR3 is TGCGCCAGCAGCCAAGATCCGACAGGGGAGCTGTTTTTT. It encodes CASSQDPTGELFF.

This sequence joins TRBV6-2 or TRBV6-3 and TRBJ2-1, with TRBD1 matching 8 bases. The CDR3 is made up of 15 amino acids. After removal of 4 bases from V and 3 bases from J, the junction contained 5 bases not matched to a gene. Per germline, CDR1 MNHEY and CDR2 SVGEGT. CDR3 bases: TGTGCCAGCAGTTCCCGGGACAGGTTCTACAATGAGCAGTTCTTC. This sequence encodes CASSSRDRFYNEQFF.

The chain employs TRBV7-2 and TRBJ1-2; no clear D. CDR3 length: 13 residues. The germline CDR1 and CDR2 sequences are SGHTA and FQGNSA. V lost 5 bases, J lost 2 bases, and 9 bases lay in between. The CDR3 nucleotides are TGTGCCAGCAGCCCTGACGGGAACTATGGCTACACCTTC. Its protein is CASSPDGNYGYTF.

V gene TRBV5-4 combines with J gene TRBJ2-7; tentatively, D is TRBD1 (6 bases). Per the germline V gene, CDR1 is SGHNT and CDR2 is YYREEE (reference sequence). V was shortened by 1 base and J by 6 bases, with 11 bases between the two germline ends. This CDR3 comprises 13 residues. The CDR3 sequence is CASSLPGVGEQYF. In nucleotides, the CDR3 is TGTGCCAGCAGCTTGCCAGGGGTTGGCGAGCAGTACTTC.

As DNA, the CDR3 is TGTGCCAGCAGTTCCCGGGGGGCGGAGCATGGCTACACCTTC. Residues: CASSSRGAEHGYTF. V usage is TRBV27 and J usage is TRBJ1-2, with D maybe TRBD1 (6 bases). The CDR3 has 14 residues. Germline-derived CDR1 and CDR2 are MNHEY and SMNVEV (reference sequence). Trimming left V 4 bases short and J 6 bases short, with 15 bases between.

This chain connects TRBV6-2 or TRBV6-3 to TRBJ1-1; D not certain. This CDR3 has 13 residues. CDR1 is MNHEY, CDR2 SVGEGT, per germline. V dropped 5 bases and J dropped 3 bases, with 10 bases sitting between them. The CDR3 loop reads CASSPRDYTEAFF. For the CDR3, the DNA is TGTGCCAGCAGTCCCCGCGATTACACTGAAGCTTTCTTT.

Here the CDR3 reads CASSLDGQGYEQYF. CDR3 nucleotides: TGTGCCAGCAGTTTAGATGGACAGGGGTACGAGCAGTACTTC. The chain combines TRBV27 with TRBJ2-7; 9 nucleotides match TRBD1. CDR3 length: 14 amino acids. CDR1 and CDR2 from the germline V gene are MNHEY and SMNVEV (reference sequence). V was pared by 2 bases and J by 4 bases, with 3 bases of the junction left unmatched.

The genes are TRBV4-3 and TRBJ2-1; TRBD2 might be the D (6 bases). V was shortened by 6 bases and J by 4 bases, with 19 bases between the two germline ends. This CDR3 spans 16 amino acids. Germline CDR1 reads LGHNA; CDR2 reads YSLEER. The CDR3, as DNA: TGCGCCAGCAGTTGGGGATCCGGGACTGGGTACAATGAGCAGTTCTTC. Residues: CASSWGSGTGYNEQFF.

This sequence joins TRBV11-2 and TRBJ2-3; D is perhaps TRBD2 (6 bases). The CDR3 totals 17 residues. Germline V gives CDR1 SGHAT, CDR2 FQNNGV. V lost 0 bases and J 2 bases, leaving 15 bases between the germline ends. The CDR3 here is CASSLEPLLASTDTQYF. CDR3 bases: TGTGCCAGCAGCTTAGAGCCCCTTCTAGCGTCCACAGATACGCAGTATTTT.

The chain joins TRBV19 to TRBJ2-5, with 8 bases identical to TRBD1. CDR1 and CDR2 from the germline V gene are LNHDA and SQIVND (reference sequence). V lost 1 base, J lost 2 bases, and 9 bases stayed unmatched. The CDR3 extends over 17 amino acids. DNA for the CDR3: TGTGCCAGTAGTATAGGGGTCGGCAGGGGGCTTCAAGAGACCCAGTACTTC. Encoded protein: CASSIGVGRGLQETQYF.

Turning to this clone: Other DNA sequences from this sample encode an identical CDR3 as well. The chain combines TRBV7-2 with TRBJ2-7; 9 positions agree with TRBD2. Germline assignment: CDR1 SGHTA and CDR2 FQGNSA. V was clipped by 1 base and J by 3 bases; unmatched bases: 7. This CDR3 has 16 residues. The CDR3 is CASSLEGSGGYYEQYF. CDR3 nucleotide sequence: TGTGCCAGCAGCTTAGAGGGGAGCGGGGGGTACTACGAGCAGTACTTC.

This sequence joins TRBV5-1 and TRBJ2-5, with TRBD1 matching over 8 bases. This CDR3 region has 15 residues. V was pared by 3 bases and J by 4 bases, with 8 bases of the junction left unmatched. CDR1 is SGHRS, CDR2 YFSETQ, per germline. The CDR3 loop reads CASSSQTGVPETQYF. CDR3 coding DNA: TGCGCCAGCAGCTCCCAGACAGGGGTTCCAGAGACCCAGTACTTC.

This clone was observed a few times. The chain is built from TRBV3-1 (or the pseudogene TRBV3-2) and TRBJ2-1; 7 nucleotides agree with TRBD1. The germline CDR1 and CDR2 sequences are LGHDT and YNNKEL (reference sequence). The trim removed 3 bases at V and 6 bases at J, leaving 11 bases unmatched. The CDR3 sequence is 16 residues long. The CDR3 spells CASSQEDRASRNEQFF. The DNA for the CDR3 is TGTGCCAGCAGCCAGGAAGACAGGGCCTCCCGCAATGAGCAGTTCTTC.

This chain joins TRBV27 and TRBJ2-1, with D perhaps matching TRBD2 (6 bases). The V and J ends lost 6 bases and 4 bases respectively, with 13 bases between them. Per germline, CDR1 MNHEY and CDR2 SMNVEV (reference sequence). The CDR3 runs to 14 residues. The CDR3 protein is CASRLSGQYNEQFF. The CDR3 DNA reads TGTGCCAGCAGACTTAGCGGCCAATACAATGAGCAGTTCTTC.

The V gene is TRBV19, the J gene TRBJ2-7, with D possibly being TRBD1 (5 bases). Germline V CDR1 and CDR2: LNHDA, SQIVND (reference sequence). The V end lost 5 bases, the J end lost 0 bases, and 11 bases lay between the germline ends. The CDR3 runs to 14 residues. For the CDR3, the DNA is TGTGCCAGTAGTCCGACAGTAAACTCCTACGAGCAGTACTTC. Encoded protein: CASSPTVNSYEQYF.

V is TRBV6-5 and J is TRBJ2-7; 7 bases are shared with TRBD1. Germline assignment: CDR1 MNHEY and CDR2 SVGAGI. This CDR3 contains 13 residues. V shed 10 bases and J 2 bases; nucleotides not matched to a gene: 8. The CDR3 DNA sequence: TGTGCCACCTCGACAGGGCCCACCTACGAGCAGTACTTC. Its protein is CATSTGPTYEQYF.

The V gene is TRBV4-3, the J gene TRBJ2-7, with D possibly being TRBD1 (5 bases). Germline CDR1 LGHNA, CDR2 YSLEER. Trimming took 1 base from V and 4 from J, leaving 8 bases between them. The CDR3 has 13 residues. The CDR3 DNA sequence: TGCGCCAGCAGCCAAGTTGACAGTTACGAGCAGTACTTC. Protein: CASSQVDSYEQYF.

The chain uses TRBV3-1 (or the pseudogene TRBV3-2) and TRBJ2-3, with a tentative D call TRBD2 (6 bases). The V end was cut by 1 base, the J end by 4 bases, with 12 bases between. Looked up from germline, CDR1 is LGHDT and CDR2 is YNNKEL (reference sequence). There are 15 residues in the CDR3. CDR3 coding DNA: TGTGCCAGCAGCCAAGGGTCAGGGAGGCCAGATACGCAGTATTTT. As protein: CASSQGSGRPDTQYF.

The sample holds a few counts of this clone. This chain links TRBV7-3 with TRBJ1-1; 7 positions agree with TRBD1. The CDR3 loop spans 13 amino acids. V trimming: 5 bases; J trimming: 6 bases; junction bases outside the gene matches: 6. CDR1 and CDR2 from the germline V gene are SGHTA and FQGTGA. As DNA, the CDR3 is TGTGCCAGCAGCGCCCGACAGGGCTCTGAAGCTTTCTTT. Protein: CASSARQGSEAFF.

CDR3 DNA sequence: TGTGCCAGCAGCTTATTACGACAGGGAACGATGCAGTACTTC. Its translation is CASSLLRQGTMQYF. The rearrangement joins TRBV5-8 to TRBJ2-7; 7 nucleotides match TRBD1. Germline V gene sequence: CDR1 SGHTS, CDR2 YDEGEE. V shed 2 bases and J 9 bases; nucleotides not matched to a gene: 11. The CDR3 sequence is 14 residues long.

The rearrangement links TRBV5-4 to TRBJ2-7, with 15 bases identical to TRBD2. Germline V lookup: CDR1 SGHNT, CDR2 YYREEE (reference sequence). With V trimmed by 3 bases and J by 7 bases, 5 bases remained unmatched. This CDR3 is 15 amino acids long. CDR3 coding DNA: TGTGCCAGCAGCTCGGGACTAGCGGGGGGCTTTGAGCAGTACTTC. It translates to CASSSGLAGGFEQYF.

V gene TRBV21-1 combines with J gene TRBJ2-7; the table names TRBD1, a call not compared with the DNA. TRBV21-1 corresponds to a pseudogene. The CDR3 length is 16 residues. CDR3 protein: CASSKVGDREGYEQYF. The CDR3 coding sequence is TGTGCCAGCAGCAAAGTGGGGGACAGGGAAGGGTACGAGCAGTACTTC.

The gene calls are TRBV7-9 and TRBJ2-7, with D maybe TRBD2 (5 bases). The CDR3 consists of 14 residues. Germline V lookup: CDR1 SEHNR, CDR2 FQNEAQ (reference sequence). Trimming left V 4 bases short and J 0 bases short, with 10 bases between. The CDR3 nucleotides are TGTGCCAGCAGCTCCTTTGGGAGCTCCTACGAGCAGTACTTC. Translated, it gives CASSSFGSSYEQYF.

The chain uses TRBV19 and TRBJ1-5, with TRBD1 identical over 9 bases. This CDR3 has 13 residues. V lost 6 bases to trimming and J lost 6 bases; unmatched junction nucleotides: 3. Germline-derived CDR1 and CDR2 are LNHDA and SQIVND (reference sequence). The CDR3: CASRQGAGQPQHF. CDR3 nucleotide sequence: TGTGCCAGTAGACAGGGGGCAGGTCAGCCCCAGCATTTT. The variable domain in full, completed from reference TRBV19 and TRBJ1-5, reads DGGITQSPKYLFRKEGQNVTLSCEQNLNHDAMYWYRQDPGQGLRLIYYSQIVNDFQKGDIAEGYSVSREKKESFPLTVTSAQKNPTAFYLCASRQGAGQPQHFGDGTRLSIL.

This chain joins TRBV12-3 or TRBV12-4 and TRBJ2-2; TRBD2 agrees at 8 bases. The CDR3 extends over 13 amino acids. J gave up 6 bases and V 7 bases, and 4 bases lay outside the gene matches. The CDR3 region is CASTRGGAGELFF. The DNA for the CDR3 is TGTGCCAGCACCCGGGGGGGGGCCGGGGAGCTGTTTTTT.

The chain combines TRBV6-2 or TRBV6-3 with TRBJ2-5; 10 nucleotides align to TRBD2. The CDR3 runs to 16 residues. Germline V lookup: CDR1 MNHEY, CDR2 SVGEGT. V was clipped by 2 bases and J by 2 bases; unmatched bases: 5. CDR3: CASSYEASGGQETQYF. In nucleotides, the CDR3 is TGTGCCAGCAGTTACGAGGCTAGCGGGGGACAAGAGACCCAGTACTTC.

The chain uses TRBV7-9 and TRBJ2-1; 7 positions match TRBD1. Germline-derived CDR1 and CDR2 are SEHNR and FQNEAQ (reference sequence). The CDR3 totals 13 residues. After removal of 5 bases from V and 8 bases from J, the junction contained 6 bases not matched to a gene. For the CDR3, the DNA is TGTGCCAGCAGCCCCCGAACAGGGGATGAGCAGTTCTTC. This encodes CASSPRTGDEQFF.